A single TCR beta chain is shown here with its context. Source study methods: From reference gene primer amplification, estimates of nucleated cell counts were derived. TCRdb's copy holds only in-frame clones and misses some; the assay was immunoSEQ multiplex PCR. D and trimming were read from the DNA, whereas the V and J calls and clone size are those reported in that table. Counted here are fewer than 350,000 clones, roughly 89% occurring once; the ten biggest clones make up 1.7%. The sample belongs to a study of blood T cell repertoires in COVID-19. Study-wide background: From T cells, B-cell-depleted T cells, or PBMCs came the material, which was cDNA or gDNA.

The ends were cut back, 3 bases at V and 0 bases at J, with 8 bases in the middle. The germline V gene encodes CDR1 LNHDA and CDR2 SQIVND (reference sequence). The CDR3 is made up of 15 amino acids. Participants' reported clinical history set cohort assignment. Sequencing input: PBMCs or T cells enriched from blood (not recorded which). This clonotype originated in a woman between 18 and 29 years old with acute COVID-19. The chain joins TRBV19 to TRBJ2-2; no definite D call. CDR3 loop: CASSISVANTGELFF. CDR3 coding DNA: TGTGCCAGTAGTATTTCGGTAGCGAACACCGGGGAGCTGTTTTTT. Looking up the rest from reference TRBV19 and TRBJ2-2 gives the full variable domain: DGGITQSPKYLFRKEGQNVTLSCEQNLNHDAMYWYRQDPGQGLRLIYYSQIVNDFQKGDIAEGYSVSREKKESFPLTVTSAQKNPTAFYLCASSISVANTGELFFGEGSRLTVL.